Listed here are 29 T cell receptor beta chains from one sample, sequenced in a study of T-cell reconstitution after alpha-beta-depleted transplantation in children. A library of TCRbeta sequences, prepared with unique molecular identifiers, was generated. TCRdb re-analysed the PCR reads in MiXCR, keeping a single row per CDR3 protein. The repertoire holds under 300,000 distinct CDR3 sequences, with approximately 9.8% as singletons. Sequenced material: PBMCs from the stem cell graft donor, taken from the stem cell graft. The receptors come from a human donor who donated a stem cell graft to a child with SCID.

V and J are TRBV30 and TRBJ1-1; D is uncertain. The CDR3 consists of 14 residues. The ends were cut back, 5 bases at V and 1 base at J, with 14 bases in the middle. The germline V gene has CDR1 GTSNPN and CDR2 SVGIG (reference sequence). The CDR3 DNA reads TGTGCCTGGTCCGAGACGACCTCGAACACTGAAGCTTTCTTT. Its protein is CAWSETTSNTEAFF.

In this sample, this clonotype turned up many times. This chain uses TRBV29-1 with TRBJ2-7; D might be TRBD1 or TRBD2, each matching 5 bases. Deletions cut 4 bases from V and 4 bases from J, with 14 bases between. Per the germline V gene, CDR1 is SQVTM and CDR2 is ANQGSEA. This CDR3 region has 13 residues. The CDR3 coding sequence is TGCAGCGTTGTGATCAGGGCGGGTTACGAGCAGTACTTC. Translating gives CSVVIRAGYEQYF.

CDR3 amino acids: CASGGAYTDTQYF. Here the CDR3 DNA reads TGTGCCAGCGGCGGGGCTTACACAGATACGCAGTATTTT. The chain uses TRBV2 and TRBJ2-3; weak D call: TRBD2 (6 bases). Trimming cost V 8 bases and J 2 bases, with 11 bases left between them. The CDR3 totals 13 residues. CDR1 and CDR2 from the germline V gene are SNHLY and FYNNEI.

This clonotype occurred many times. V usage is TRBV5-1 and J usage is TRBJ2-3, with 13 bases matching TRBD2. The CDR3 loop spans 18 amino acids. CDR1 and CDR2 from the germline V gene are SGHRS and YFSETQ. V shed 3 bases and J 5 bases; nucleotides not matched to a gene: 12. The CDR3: CASSYGLAGAWAQDTQYF. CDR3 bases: TGCGCCAGCAGCTACGGACTAGCGGGGGCGTGGGCCCAAGATACGCAGTATTTT.

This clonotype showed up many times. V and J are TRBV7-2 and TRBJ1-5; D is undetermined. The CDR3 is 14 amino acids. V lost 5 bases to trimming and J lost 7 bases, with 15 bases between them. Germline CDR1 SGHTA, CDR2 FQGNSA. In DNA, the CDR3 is TGTGCCAGCAGCCCCGCACCCGGGAGCCAGCCCCAGCATTTT. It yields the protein CASSPAPGSQPQHF.

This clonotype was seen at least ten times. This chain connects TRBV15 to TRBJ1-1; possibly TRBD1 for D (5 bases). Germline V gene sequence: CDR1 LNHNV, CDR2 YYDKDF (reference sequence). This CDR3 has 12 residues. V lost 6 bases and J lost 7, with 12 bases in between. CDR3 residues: CATSGWGGEAFF. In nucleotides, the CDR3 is TGTGCCACCAGTGGCTGGGGCGGTGAAGCTTTCTTT.

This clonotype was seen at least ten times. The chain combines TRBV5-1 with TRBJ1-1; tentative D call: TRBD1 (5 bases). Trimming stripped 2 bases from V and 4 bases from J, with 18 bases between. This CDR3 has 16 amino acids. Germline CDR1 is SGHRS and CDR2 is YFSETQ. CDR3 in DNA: TGCGCCAGCAGCTTCGGAAGGGGTGGGGGAACCACTGAAGCTTTCTTT. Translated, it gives CASSFGRGGGTTEAFF.

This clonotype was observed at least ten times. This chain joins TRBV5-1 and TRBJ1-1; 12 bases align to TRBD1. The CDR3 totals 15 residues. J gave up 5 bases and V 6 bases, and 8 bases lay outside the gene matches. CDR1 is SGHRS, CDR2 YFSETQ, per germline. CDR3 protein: CASNKEGQGATEAFF. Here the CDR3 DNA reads TGCGCCAGCAATAAGGAGGGACAGGGGGCAACTGAAGCTTTCTTT.

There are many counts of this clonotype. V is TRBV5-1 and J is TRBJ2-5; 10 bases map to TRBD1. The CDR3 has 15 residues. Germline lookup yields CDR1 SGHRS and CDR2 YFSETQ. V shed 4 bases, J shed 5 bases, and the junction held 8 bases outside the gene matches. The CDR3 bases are TGCGCCAGCAGCCATGGGACAGGGGAGGTCGAGACCCAGTACTTC. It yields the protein CASSHGTGEVETQYF.

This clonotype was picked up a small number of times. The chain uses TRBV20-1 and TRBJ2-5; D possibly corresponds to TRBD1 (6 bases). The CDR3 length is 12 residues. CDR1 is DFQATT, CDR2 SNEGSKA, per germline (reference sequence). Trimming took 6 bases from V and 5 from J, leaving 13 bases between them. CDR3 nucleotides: TGCAGTGCCGGCGCCCAGGGGGAGACCCAGTACTTC. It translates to CSAGAQGETQYF.

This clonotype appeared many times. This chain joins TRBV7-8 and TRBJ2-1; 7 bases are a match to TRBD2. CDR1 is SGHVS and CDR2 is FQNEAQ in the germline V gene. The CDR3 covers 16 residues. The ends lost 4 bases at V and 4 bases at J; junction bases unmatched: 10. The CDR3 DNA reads TGTGCCAGCAGCTCATATACCGGGGGGTCTTACAATGAGCAGTTCTTC. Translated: CASSSYTGGSYNEQFF.

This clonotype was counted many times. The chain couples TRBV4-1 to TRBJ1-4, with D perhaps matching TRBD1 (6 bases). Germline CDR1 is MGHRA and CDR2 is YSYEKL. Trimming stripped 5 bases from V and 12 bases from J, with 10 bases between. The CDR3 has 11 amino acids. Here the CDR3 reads CASSMRGELFF. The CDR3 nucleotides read TGCGCCAGCAGCATGAGGGGGGAACTGTTTTTT.

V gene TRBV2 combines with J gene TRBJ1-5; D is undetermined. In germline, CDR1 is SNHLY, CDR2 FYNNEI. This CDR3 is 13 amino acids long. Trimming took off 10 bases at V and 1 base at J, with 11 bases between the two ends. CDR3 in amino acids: CANAVESNQPQHF. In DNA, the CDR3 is TGTGCCAATGCCGTCGAGAGCAATCAGCCCCAGCATTTT.

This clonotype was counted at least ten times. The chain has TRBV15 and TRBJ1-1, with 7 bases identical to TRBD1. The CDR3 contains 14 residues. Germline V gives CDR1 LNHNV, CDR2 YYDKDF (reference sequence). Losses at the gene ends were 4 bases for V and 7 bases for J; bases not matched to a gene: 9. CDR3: CATSTPGQRFEAFF. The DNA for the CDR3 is TGTGCCACCAGCACACCGGGACAGAGATTTGAAGCTTTCTTT.

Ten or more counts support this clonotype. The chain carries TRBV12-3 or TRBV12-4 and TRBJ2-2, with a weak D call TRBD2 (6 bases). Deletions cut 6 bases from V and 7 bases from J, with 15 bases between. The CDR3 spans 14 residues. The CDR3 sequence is CASRADPGSGELFF. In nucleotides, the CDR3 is TGTGCCAGCAGGGCGGACCCCGGGAGCGGGGAGCTGTTTTTT.

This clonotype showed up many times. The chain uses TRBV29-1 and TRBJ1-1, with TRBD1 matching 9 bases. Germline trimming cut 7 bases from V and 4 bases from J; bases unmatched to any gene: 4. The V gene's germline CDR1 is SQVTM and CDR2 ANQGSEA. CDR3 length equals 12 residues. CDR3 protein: CSALTGGTEAFF. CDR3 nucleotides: TGCAGCGCCCTGACAGGGGGCACTGAAGCTTTCTTT.

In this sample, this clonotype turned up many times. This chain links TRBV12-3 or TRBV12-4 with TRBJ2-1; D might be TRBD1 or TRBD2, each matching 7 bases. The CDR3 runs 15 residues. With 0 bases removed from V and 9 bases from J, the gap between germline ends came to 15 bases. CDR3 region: CASSLAAGGAGEQFF. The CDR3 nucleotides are TGTGCCAGCAGTTTAGCGGCAGGGGGGGCGGGTGAGCAGTTCTTC.

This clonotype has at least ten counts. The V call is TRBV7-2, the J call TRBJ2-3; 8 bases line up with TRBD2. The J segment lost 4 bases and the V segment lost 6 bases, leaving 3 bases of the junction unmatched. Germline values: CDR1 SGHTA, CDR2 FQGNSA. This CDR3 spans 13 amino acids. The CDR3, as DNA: TGTGCCAGCAGAATAGCGGGGCCAGATACGCAGTATTTT. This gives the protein CASRIAGPDTQYF.

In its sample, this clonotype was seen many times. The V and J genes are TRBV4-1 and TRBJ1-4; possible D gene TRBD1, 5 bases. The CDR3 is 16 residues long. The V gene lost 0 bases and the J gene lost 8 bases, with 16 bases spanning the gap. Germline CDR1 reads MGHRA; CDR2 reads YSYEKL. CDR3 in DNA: TGCGCCAGCAGCCAAGATTCCCAGGGCGGGAAGGAAAAACTGTTTTTT. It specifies CASSQDSQGGKEKLFF.

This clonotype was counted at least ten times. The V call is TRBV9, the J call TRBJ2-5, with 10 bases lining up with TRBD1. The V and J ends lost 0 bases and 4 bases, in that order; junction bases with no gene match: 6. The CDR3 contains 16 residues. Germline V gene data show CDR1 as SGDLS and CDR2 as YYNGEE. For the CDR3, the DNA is TGTGCCAGCAGCGTAGGTGACAGGGGGCAAGGAGAGACCCAGTACTTC. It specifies CASSVGDRGQGETQYF.

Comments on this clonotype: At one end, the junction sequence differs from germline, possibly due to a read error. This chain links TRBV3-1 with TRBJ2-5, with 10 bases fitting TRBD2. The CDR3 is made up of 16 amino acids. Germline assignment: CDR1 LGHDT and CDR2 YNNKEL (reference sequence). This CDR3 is CASSQGGLAAQGTQYF. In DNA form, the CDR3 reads TGTGCCAGCAGCCAAGGTGGACTAGCGGCCCAAGGGACCCAGTACTTC.

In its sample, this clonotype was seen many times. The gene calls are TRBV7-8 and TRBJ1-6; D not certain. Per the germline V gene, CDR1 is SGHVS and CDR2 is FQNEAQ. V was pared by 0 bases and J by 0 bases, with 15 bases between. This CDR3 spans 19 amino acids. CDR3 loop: CASSLAARGGSSYNSPLHF. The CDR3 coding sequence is TGTGCCAGCAGCTTAGCTGCAAGAGGCGGAAGCTCCTATAATTCACCCCTCCACTTT.

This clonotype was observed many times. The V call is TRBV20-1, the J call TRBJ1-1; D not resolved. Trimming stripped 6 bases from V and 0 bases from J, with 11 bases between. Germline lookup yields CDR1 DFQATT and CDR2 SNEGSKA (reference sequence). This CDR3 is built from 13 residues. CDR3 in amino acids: CSANVGMNTEAFF. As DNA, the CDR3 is TGCAGTGCAAATGTAGGGATGAACACTGAAGCTTTCTTT.

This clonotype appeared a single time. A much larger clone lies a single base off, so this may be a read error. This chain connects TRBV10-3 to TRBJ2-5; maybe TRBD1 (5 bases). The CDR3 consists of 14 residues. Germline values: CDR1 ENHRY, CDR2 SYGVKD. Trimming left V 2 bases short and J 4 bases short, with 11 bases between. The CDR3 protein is CAISEVRVRETQYF. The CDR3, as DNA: TGTGCCATCAGTGAGGTCAGGGTTCGAGAGACCCAGTACTTC.

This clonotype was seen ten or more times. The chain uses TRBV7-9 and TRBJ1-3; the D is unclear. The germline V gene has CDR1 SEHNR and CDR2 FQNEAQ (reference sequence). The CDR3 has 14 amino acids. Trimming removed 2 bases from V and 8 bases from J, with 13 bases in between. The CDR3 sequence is CASSLSLGSDTIYF. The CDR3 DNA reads TGTGCCAGCAGCTTAAGTCTGGGGTCAGACACCATATATTTT.

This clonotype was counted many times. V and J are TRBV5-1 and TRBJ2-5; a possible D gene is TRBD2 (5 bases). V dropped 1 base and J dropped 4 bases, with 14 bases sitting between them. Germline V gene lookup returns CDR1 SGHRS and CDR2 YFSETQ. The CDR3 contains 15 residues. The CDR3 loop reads CASSLSRERLETQYF. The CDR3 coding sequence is TGCGCCAGCAGCTTGAGCCGGGAACGATTAGAGACCCAGTACTTC. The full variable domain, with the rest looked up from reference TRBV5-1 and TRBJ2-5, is KAGVTQTPRYLIKTRGQQVTLSCSPISGHRSVSWYQQTPGQGLQFLFEYFSETQRNKGNFPGRFSGRQFSNSRSEMNVSTLELGDSALYLCASSLSRERLETQYFGPGTRLLVL.

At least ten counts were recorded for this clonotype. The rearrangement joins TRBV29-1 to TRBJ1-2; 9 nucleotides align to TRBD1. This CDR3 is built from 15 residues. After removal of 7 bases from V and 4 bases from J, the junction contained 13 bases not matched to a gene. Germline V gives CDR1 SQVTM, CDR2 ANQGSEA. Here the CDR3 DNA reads TGCAGCGCCTCCACTTACCCGGGACAGGGCTATGGCTACACCTTC. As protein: CSASTYPGQGYGYTF. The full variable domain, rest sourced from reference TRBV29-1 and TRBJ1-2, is SAVISQKPSRDICQRGTSLTIQCQVDSQVTMMFWYRQQPGQSLTLIATANQGSEATYESGFVIDKFPISRPNLTFSTLTVSNMSPEDSSIYLCSASTYPGQGYGYTFGSGTRLTVV.

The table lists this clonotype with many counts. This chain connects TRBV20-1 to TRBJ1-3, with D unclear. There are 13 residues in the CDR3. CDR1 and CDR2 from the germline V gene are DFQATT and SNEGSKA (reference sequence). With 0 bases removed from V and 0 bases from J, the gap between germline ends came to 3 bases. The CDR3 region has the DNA TGCAGTGCTAGAGAGCGCTCTGGAAACACCATATATTTT. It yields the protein CSARERSGNTIYF.

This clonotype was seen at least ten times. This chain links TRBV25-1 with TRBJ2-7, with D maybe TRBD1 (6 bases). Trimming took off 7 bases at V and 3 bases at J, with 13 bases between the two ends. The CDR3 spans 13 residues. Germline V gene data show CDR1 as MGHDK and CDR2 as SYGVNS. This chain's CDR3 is CASTDTGNYEQYF. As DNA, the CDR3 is TGTGCCAGCACTGATACAGGGAACTACGAGCAGTACTTC.